This TCR beta chain was sequenced in a study of T cell responses to AZD1222 COVID-19 vaccine. Study at large: Both about-4-week and about-12-week second-dose recipients were combined.

Produced via immunoSEQ multiplex PCR; TCRdb's table is partial and in-frame only. The profile shows approximately 110,000 clones, about 90% of them singletons. Germline CDR1 SGHTA, CDR2 FQGTGA. V lost 1 base, J lost 10 bases, and 6 bases stayed unmatched. The CDR3 length is 14 residues. Study outcomes and limitations: Clonal diversity was possibly underestimated; the donors were predominantly white British and more often female. Reportedly, close to half of spike-specific TCRs are directed against unmutated variant regions. There were repertoire samples only from the period after the peak T cell response.

Regarding this clone: Antigen unknown.

This rearrangement joins TRBV7-3 to TRBJ2-1; 8 positions agree with TRBD2. The clonotype was recovered from an adult in good health. This material consisted of peripheral blood, taken on day 0 of AZD1222 vaccination. CDR3 nucleotide sequence: TGTGCCAGCAGCTTAATGGGACTAGAGACGGAGCAGTTCTTC. Protein sequence: CASSLMGLETEQFF. The complete variable domain, with remaining parts taken from reference TRBV7-3 and TRBJ2-1, reads GAGVSQTPSNKVTEKGKYVELRCDPISGHTALYWYRQSLGQGPEFLIYFQGTGAADDSGLPNDRFFAVRPEGSVSTLKIQRTERGDSAVYLCASSLMGLETEQFFGPGTRLTVL.